This T cell receptor beta chain came from a study of T and B cells in COVID-19 patients. Study-level background: Comorbidities linked to unfavorable COVID-19 outcome were present in about 90% of the roughly 20 active-infection patients.

Study results and caveats: In COVID-19 patients, T cell receptor beta variable and joining gene use was reportedly strongly skewed.

As to this clonotype: Its matching antigen is unknown.

TRB was amplified from about 260-540 ng of blood genomic DNA. The length of the CDR3 is 15 residues. After removal of 4 bases from V and 1 base from J, the junction contained 4 bases not matched to a gene. Germline-derived CDR1 and CDR2 are MNHEY and SVGEGT. BIOMED2 TRB-A/B primer pools were used in multiplex TRB PCR. One entry per CDR3 protein, called by TCRdb with MiXCR from the multiplex PCR reads. The table includes approximately 10,000 distinct CDR3 sequences, around 30% detected once. The sample was blood. The sequence derives from a human donor who had recovered from COVID-19. The V call is TRBV6-2 or TRBV6-3, the J call TRBJ2-7, with TRBD1 matching 10 bases. DNA of the CDR3: TGTGCCAGCAGTTTTCCGGGACAGGGGTCCTACGAGCAGTACGTC. It is translated as CASSFPGQGSYEQYV.